The 14 T cell receptor beta chains below come from one sample, sequenced in a study of cytomegalovirus exposure and HLA in healthy donors. PCR primers comprised 60 Vbeta and 13 Jbeta primers. Clones were sequenced by immunoSEQ multiplex PCR, and TCRdb holds only the in-frame ones, with some missing. The sample lists just under 95,000 clones, around four fifths seen once, with roughly 6.6% in the top ten. The sequenced sample consisted of PBMCs. Source of these receptors: a man aged 45 to 65 in good health and CMV-seropositive.

In its sample, this clone was seen once. This chain links TRBV20-1 with TRBJ2-1, with D tentatively TRBD2 (6 bases). With 4 bases removed from V and 16 bases from J, the gap between germline ends came to 17 bases. Germline V gene sequence: CDR1 DFQATT, CDR2 SNEGSKA (reference sequence). This CDR3 is 11 amino acids long. Written as DNA, the CDR3 is TGCAGTGCTACCAGGGTCTGGGGACTCTTCTTC. This sequence encodes CSATRVWGLFF.

This clone has a handful of counts. The chain has TRBV4-3 and TRBJ1-1, with a weak D call TRBD1 (5 bases). Germline V gene lookup returns CDR1 LGHNA and CDR2 YSLEER. Trimming shortened V by 0 bases and J by 3 bases, and 14 bases separated the two germline ends. This CDR3 is 16 amino acids long. The chain's CDR3 is CASSQDFQGGDTEAFF. The CDR3 DNA reads as TGCGCCAGCAGCCAAGACTTCCAAGGAGGGGACACTGAAGCTTTCTTT.

The chain uses TRBV5-1 and TRBJ1-5, with D possibly matching TRBD1 (6 bases). The CDR3 has 14 amino acids. Germline V gives CDR1 SGHRS, CDR2 YFSETQ. V was pared by 4 bases and J by 3 bases, with 11 bases between. CDR3 sequence reads: CASSPGHLNQPQHF. The CDR3 coding sequence is TGCGCCAGCAGCCCGGGACACCTCAATCAGCCCCAGCATTTT.

This clone was observed a few times. The chain carries TRBV2 and TRBJ1-1; maybe TRBD1 (6 bases). The germline V gene has CDR1 SNHLY and CDR2 FYNNEI. V lost 0 bases and J lost 0, with 8 bases in between. The CDR3 totals 15 residues. Written as DNA, the CDR3 is TGTGCCAGCAGTGAAGCCGGACAGTTGAACACTGAAGCTTTCTTT. Protein: CASSEAGQLNTEAFF.

This sequence joins TRBV28 and TRBJ1-2, with 8 bases lining up with TRBD1. Germline-derived CDR1 and CDR2 are MDHEN and SYDVKM. Trimming took 5 bases from V and 1 from J; bases not matched to a gene: 6. CDR3 length: 15 amino acids. The CDR3 region is CASSDRDRFNYGYTF. CDR3 sequence (DNA): TGTGCCAGCAGTGACCGGGACAGGTTTAACTATGGCTACACCTTC.

The V call is TRBV7-9, the J call TRBJ1-2; tentatively, D is TRBD1 (6 bases). The germline CDR1 and CDR2 sequences are SEHNR and FQNEAQ (reference sequence). This CDR3 spans 12 amino acids. CDR3 nucleotides: TGTTCCTGCGCGTCGGACAGACCTGGCTACACCTTC. It specifies CSCASDRPGYTF.

J is TRBJ2-1 and V is TRBV29-1; D is possibly TRBD2 (7 bases). The V end lost 7 bases, the J end lost 8 bases, and 18 bases lay between the germline ends. The CDR3 runs 13 residues. Germline CDR1 reads SQVTM; CDR2 reads ANQGSEA. The CDR3 here is CSGRTPGGDEQFF. The CDR3 DNA is TGCAGCGGACGCACCCCGGGGGGCGATGAGCAGTTCTTC.

The chain joins TRBV28 to TRBJ1-1; unclear D gene. The V end lost 5 bases, the J end lost 0 bases, and 16 bases lay between the germline ends. Germline values: CDR1 MDHEN, CDR2 SYDVKM. This CDR3 region has 16 residues. The CDR3 is CASSELTPPMNTEAFF. The CDR3 nucleotides read TGTGCCAGCAGTGAACTTACCCCACCTATGAACACTGAAGCTTTCTTT.

The chain couples TRBV10-1 to TRBJ2-7, with a tentative D call TRBD2 (6 bases). With 6 bases removed from V and 0 bases from J, the gap between germline ends came to 18 bases. The CDR3 covers 16 residues. Germline-derived CDR1 and CDR2 are WNHNN and SYGVQD (reference sequence). Written as DNA, the CDR3 is TGCGCCAGCAGCGGAGCAACGGGAGCGGTCTCCTACGAGCAGTACTTC. Translation: CASSGATGAVSYEQYF.

The chain employs TRBV6-1 and TRBJ2-3, with D perhaps TRBD2 (5 bases). The CDR3 extends over 15 amino acids. Germline CDR1 reads MNHNS; CDR2 reads SASEGT. V was cut by 2 bases and J by 8 bases, with 17 bases left in between. CDR3 sequence (DNA): TGTGCCAGCAGTGAAATGTCAGCGGCCCTGGGTACGCAGTATTTT. Protein sequence: CASSEMSAALGTQYF.

The chain employs TRBV7-9 and TRBJ2-3, with TRBD2 as a possible D gene (6 bases). CDR3 size: 17 residues. Germline CDR1 reads SEHNR; CDR2 reads FQNEAQ (reference sequence). Deletions cut 4 bases from V and 6 bases from J, with 23 bases between. In DNA, the CDR3 is TGTGCCAGCAGCTCCTACCGGGACTGGGTATGGTGGGATACGCAGTATTTT. It yields the protein CASSSYRDWVWWDTQYF. The full variable domain, completed using reference TRBV7-9 and TRBJ2-3, is DTGVSQNPRHKITKRGQNVTFRCDPISEHNRLYWYRQTLGQGPEFLTYFQNEAQLEKSRLLSDRFSAERPKGSFSTLEIQRTEQGDSAMYLCASSSYRDWVWWDTQYFGPGTRLTVL.

This chain connects TRBV19 to TRBJ1-2; a possible D gene is TRBD1 (5 bases). Trimming pared 3 bases from V and 3 bases from J, leaving 14 bases between. Germline V lookup: CDR1 LNHDA, CDR2 SQIVND (reference sequence). The CDR3 totals 15 residues. CDR3 nucleotide sequence: TGTGCCAGTAGTATGGGGGGAAGGGGCCACTATGGCTACACCTTC. Protein: CASSMGGRGHYGYTF.

This chain links TRBV7-8 with TRBJ1-5; D perhaps matches TRBD1 (5 bases). The V end lost 1 base, the J end lost 4 bases, and 14 bases lay between the germline ends. Germline CDR1 SGHVS, CDR2 FQNEAQ. This CDR3 comprises 16 residues. DNA of the CDR3: TGTGCCAGCAGCTTAGGGTCCGGGCGGGGGAATCAGCCCCAGCATTTT. Encoded protein: CASSLGSGRGNQPQHF. Using reference TRBV7-8 and TRBJ1-5 for the parts outside the CDR3, the full variable domain is GAGVSQSPRYKVAKRGQDVALRCDPISGHVSLFWYQQALGQGPEFLTYFQNEAQLDKSGLPSDRFFAERPEGSVSTLKIQRTQQEDSAVYLCASSLGSGRGNQPQHFGDGTRLSIL.

This clone showed up just a few times. The chain employs TRBV5-6 and TRBJ1-1, with D unresolved. Germline CDR1 SGHDT, CDR2 YYEEEE. The V and J ends lost 5 bases and 4 bases respectively, with 15 bases between them. This CDR3 has 14 amino acids. The CDR3 loop reads CASSSITEGTEAFF. In nucleotides, the CDR3 is TGTGCCAGCAGTAGCATTACCGAGGGCACTGAAGCTTTCTTT.